The TCR beta chain under discussion was sequenced for a study of T-cell reconstitution after alpha-beta-depleted transplantation in children. This clonotype was counted many times. There are 16 residues in the CDR3. CDR1 is DFQATT, CDR2 SNEGSKA, per germline (reference sequence). Trimming took 6 bases from V and 5 from J, leaving 22 bases between them. For TCRbeta, the library was prepared with unique molecular identifiers. TCRdb re-analysed the PCR reads in MiXCR, keeping a single row per CDR3 protein. The table lists under 350,000 distinct CDR3 sequences, around 9.6% of them singletons, with over 9% in the top ten.

V usage is TRBV20-1 and J usage is TRBJ1-4, with D possibly matching TRBD1 (6 bases). Specimen: PBMCs from the stem cell graft donor, collected from the stem cell graft. This receptor was identified in a human donor who donated a stem cell graft to a child with SCID. In DNA form, the CDR3 reads TGCAGTGCCCCTCCCCCAACAGGGAGGGAAAATGAAAAACTGTTTTTT. It is translated as CSAPPPTGRENEKLFF.